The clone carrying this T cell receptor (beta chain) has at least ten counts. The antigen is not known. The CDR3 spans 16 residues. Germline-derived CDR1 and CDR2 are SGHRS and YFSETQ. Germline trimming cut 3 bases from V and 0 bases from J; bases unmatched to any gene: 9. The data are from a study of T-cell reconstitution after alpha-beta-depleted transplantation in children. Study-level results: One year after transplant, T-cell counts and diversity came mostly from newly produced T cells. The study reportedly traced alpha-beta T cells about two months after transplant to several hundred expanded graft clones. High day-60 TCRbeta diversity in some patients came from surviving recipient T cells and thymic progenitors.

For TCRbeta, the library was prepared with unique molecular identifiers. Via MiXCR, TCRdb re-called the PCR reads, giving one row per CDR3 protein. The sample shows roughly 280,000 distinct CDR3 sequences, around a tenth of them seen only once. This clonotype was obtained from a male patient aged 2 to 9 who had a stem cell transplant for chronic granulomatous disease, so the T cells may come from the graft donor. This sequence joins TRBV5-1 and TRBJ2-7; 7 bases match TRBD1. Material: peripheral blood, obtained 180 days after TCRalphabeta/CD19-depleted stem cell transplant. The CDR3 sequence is CASSSQLTGSSYEQYF. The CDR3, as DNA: TGCGCCAGCAGCTCCCAACTGACAGGGTCCTCCTACGAGCAGTACTTC. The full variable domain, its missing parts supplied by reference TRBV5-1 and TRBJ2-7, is KAGVTQTPRYLIKTRGQQVTLSCSPISGHRSVSWYQQTPGQGLQFLFEYFSETQRNKGNFPGRFSGRQFSNSRSEMNVSTLELGDSALYLCASSSQLTGSSYEQYFGPGTRLTVT.